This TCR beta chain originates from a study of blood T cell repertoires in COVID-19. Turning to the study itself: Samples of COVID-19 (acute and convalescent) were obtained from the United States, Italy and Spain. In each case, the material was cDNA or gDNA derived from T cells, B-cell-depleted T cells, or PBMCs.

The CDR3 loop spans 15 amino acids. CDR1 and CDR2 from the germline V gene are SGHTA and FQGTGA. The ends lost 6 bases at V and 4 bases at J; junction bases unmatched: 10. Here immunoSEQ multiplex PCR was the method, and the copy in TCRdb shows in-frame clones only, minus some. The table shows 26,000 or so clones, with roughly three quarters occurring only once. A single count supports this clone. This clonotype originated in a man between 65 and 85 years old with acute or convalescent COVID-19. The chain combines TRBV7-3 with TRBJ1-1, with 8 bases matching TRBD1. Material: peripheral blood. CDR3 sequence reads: CASSRTGGQRTEAFF. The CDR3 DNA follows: TGTGCCAGCAGTCGCACAGGGGGGCAGCGCACTGAAGCTTTCTTT.